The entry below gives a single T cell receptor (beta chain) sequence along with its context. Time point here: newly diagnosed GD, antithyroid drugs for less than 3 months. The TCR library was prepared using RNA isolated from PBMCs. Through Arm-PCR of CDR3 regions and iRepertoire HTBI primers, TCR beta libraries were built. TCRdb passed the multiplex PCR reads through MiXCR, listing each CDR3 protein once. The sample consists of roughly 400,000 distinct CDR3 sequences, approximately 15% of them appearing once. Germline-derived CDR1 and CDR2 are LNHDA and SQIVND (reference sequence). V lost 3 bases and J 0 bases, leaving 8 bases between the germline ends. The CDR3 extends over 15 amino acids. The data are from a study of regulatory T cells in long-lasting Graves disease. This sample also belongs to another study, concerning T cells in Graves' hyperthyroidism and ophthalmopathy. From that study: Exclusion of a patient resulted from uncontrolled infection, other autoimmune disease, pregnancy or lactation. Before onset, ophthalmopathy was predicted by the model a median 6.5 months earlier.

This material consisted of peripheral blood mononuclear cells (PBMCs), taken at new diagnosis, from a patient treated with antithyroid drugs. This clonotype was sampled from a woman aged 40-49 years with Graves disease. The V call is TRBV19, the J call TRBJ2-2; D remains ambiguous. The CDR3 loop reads CASSMFLTNTGELFF. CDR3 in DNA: TGTGCCAGTAGTATGTTCCTGACGAACACCGGGGAGCTGTTTTTT.